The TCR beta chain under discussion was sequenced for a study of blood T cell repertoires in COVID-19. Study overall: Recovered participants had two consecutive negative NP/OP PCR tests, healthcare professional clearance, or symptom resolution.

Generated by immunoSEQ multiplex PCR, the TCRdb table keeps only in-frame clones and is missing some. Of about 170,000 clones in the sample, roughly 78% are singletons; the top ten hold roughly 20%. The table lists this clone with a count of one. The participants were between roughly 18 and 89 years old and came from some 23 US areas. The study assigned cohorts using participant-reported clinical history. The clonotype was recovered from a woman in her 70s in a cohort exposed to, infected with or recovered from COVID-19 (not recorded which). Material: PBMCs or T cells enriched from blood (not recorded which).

The DNA of the CDR3 is TGCGCCAGCAGCCCGGTAAGGACAGGGGGCGAGGGTGAGCAGTACTTC. Protein sequence: CASSPVRTGGEGEQYF. The chain employs TRBV5-1 and TRBJ2-7; 11 bases match TRBD1. CDR1 SGHRS and CDR2 YFSETQ come from the germline V gene. The V and J ends lost 4 bases and 7 bases, in that order; junction bases with no gene match: 13. This CDR3 spans 16 amino acids.